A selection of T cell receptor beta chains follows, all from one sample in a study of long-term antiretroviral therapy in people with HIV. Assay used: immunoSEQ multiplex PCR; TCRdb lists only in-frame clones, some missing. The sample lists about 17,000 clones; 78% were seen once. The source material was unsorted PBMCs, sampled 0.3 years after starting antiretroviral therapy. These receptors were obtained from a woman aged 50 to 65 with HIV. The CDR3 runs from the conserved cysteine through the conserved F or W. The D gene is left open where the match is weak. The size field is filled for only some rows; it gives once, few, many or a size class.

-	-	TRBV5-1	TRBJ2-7	CASSRDPSYEQYF
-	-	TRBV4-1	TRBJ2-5	CASSQGTVTGQETQYF
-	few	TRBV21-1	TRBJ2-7	CASIVPGLAGENNSYEQYF
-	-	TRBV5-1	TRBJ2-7	CASSSLEAGYEQYF
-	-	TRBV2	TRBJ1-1	CASRGNGKNTEAFF
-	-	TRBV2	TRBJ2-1	CASSEHNEQFF
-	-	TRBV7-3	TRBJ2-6	CASSSRSGANVLTF
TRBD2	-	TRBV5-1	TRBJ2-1	CASSLGLAGQVEGFF
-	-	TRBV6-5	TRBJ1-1	CASSPTLRENTEAFF
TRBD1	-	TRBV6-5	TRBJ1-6	CASFPAGTGNSPLHF
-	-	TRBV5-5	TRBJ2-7	CASSWETTGSSYEQYF
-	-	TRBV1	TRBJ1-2	CTSSLGRTGYGYTF
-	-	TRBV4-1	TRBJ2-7	CASSQEYSWYEQYF
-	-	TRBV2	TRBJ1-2	CATEEGARDGYTF
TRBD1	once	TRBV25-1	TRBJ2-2	CASSAFRTGAGELFF
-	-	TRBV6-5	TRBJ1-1	CASSLSGTMAFF
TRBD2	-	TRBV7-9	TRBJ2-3	CASSLGERGADTQYF
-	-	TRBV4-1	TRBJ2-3	CASSPRGVEEDTQYF
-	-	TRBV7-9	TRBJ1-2	CASSPEGGAGSYGYTF
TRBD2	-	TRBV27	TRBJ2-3	CASSLNVLAGGPVADTQYF
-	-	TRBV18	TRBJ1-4	CASSPRTTNEKLFF
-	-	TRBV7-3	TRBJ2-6	CASSAGGSGANVLTF
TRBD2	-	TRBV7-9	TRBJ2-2	CASSLAGGPVGELFF
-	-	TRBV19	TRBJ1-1	CASSMANGGNTEAFF
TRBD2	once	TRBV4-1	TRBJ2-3	CASSRGLAGTSTDTQYF
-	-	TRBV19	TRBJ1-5	CASSMTVYSNQPQHF
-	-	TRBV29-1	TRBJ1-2	CSVTENYGYTF
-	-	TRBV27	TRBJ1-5	CASSSILAGGDNQPQHF
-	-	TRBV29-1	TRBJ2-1	CSVEEQERVHEQFF
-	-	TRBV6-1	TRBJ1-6	CASLPSSYNSPLHF
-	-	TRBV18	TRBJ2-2	CASSQGRNAGELFF
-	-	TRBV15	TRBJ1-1	CATSREYIQNTEAFF
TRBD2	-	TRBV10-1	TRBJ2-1	CASSLTGLAGGPSSYNEQFF
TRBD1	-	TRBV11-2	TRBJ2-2	CASSVGTGGLQRELFF
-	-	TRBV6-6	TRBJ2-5	CASSYNDQETQYF
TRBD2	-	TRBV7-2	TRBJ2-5	CASSPFPGGAGLETQYF
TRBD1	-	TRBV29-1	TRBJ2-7	CSVNHRGRNEQYF
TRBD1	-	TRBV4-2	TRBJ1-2	CASSPQGTAYYGYTF
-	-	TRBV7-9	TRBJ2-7	CASSLEGVSYEQYF
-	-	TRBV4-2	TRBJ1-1	CASSQGEVGTEAFF
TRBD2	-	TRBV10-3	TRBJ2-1	CAISEELAGGAKLGEQFF
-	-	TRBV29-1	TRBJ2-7	CSVETEGRSSYEQYF
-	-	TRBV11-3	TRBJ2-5	CASSLGLAKEETQYF
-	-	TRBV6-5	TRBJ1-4	CASSYSAGPKLFF
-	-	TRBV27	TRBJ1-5	CASSLSRVGQPQHF
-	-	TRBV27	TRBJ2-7	CASRLETFSYEQYF
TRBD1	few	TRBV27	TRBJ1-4	CASSPLTGGSEKLFF
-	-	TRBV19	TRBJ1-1	CASSHRGIGDEAFF
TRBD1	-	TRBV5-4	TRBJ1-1	CASRDRDRGKTEAFF
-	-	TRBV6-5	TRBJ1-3	CASSYESPKYTIYF
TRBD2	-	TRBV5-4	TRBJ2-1	CASSHLAGAYNEQFF
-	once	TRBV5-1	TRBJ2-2	CASSPAAGAGELFF
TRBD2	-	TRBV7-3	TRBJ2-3	CASSSGLAGAPDTQYF
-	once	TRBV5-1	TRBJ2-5	CASSLGLMVGALETQYF
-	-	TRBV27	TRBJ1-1	CASSLLIPRVGFTEAFF